The present T cell receptor (beta chain) was sequenced within a study of cytomegalovirus exposure and HLA in healthy donors. CDR3 size: 18 residues. The trim removed 4 bases at V and 4 bases at J, leaving 14 bases unmatched. Germline CDR1 is LNHDA and CDR2 is SQIVND (reference sequence). Both 60 Vbeta primers and 13 Jbeta primers went into the PCR. Repertoires were generated with immunoSEQ multiplex PCR, while TCRdb's copy carries only in-frame clones and drops some. The sample contains about 170,000 clones, 70% to 80% of which appear only once. This clonotype was sampled from a young woman in good health and CMV-seropositive. V usage is TRBV19 and J usage is TRBJ2-7; 12 nucleotides agree with TRBD2. Sequenced material: PBMCs. The CDR3 here is CASSNRAGTGLAGYEQYF. CDR3 DNA: TGTGCCAGTAGTAATAGAGCGGGGACGGGACTAGCGGGTTACGAGCAGTACTTC. The full variable domain, its missing parts supplied by reference TRBV19 and TRBJ2-7, is DGGITQSPKYLFRKEGQNVTLSCEQNLNHDAMYWYRQDPGQGLRLIYYSQIVNDFQKGDIAEGYSVSREKKESFPLTVTSAQKNPTAFYLCASSNRAGTGLAGYEQYFGPGTRLTVT.